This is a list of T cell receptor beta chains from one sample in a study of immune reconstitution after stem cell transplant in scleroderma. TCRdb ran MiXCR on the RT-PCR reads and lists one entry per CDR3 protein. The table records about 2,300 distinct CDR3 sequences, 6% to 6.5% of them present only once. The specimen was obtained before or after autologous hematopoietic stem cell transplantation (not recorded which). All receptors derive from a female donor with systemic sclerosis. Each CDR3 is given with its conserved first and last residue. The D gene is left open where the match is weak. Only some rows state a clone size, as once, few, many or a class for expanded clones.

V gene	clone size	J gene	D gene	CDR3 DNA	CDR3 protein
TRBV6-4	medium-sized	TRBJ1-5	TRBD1	TGTGCCAGCAGTGCGGACAGGATTAGCAATCAGCCCCAGCATTTT	CASSADRISNQPQHF
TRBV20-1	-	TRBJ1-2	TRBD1	TGCAGTGCTAGAACAACCGGCGGGGACAGGTCTCTAAGTGGCTACACCTTC	CSARTTGGDRSLSGYTF
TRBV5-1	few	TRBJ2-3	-	TGCGCCAGCAGCTTACCACAGGGTAGCACAGATACGCAGTATTTT	CASSLPQGSTDTQYF
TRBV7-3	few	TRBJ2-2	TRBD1	TGTGCCAGCAGCTTTACCGGGACAGGAAACACCGGGGAGCTGTTTTTT	CASSFTGTGNTGELFF
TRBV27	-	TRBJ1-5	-	TGTGCCAGCAGTTTCGGTAGGGGACGTCAGCCCCAGCATTTT	CASSFGRGRQPQHF
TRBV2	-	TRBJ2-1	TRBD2	TGTGCCACCAAACGGGTTGCGGGGGGCTACAATGAGCAGTTCTTC	CATKRVAGGYNEQFF
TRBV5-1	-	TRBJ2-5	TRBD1	TGCGCCAGCACAACAGGGGGATCAGAGACCCAGTACTTC	CASTTGGSETQYF
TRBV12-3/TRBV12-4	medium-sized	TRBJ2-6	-	TGTGCCAGCAGTCCCGGCGACAGGTACCCTGGGGCCAACGTCCTGACTTTC	CASSPGDRYPGANVLTF
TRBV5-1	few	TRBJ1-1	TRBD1	TGCGCCAGCAGCACTGAGACAGGGTCGGGCACTGAAGCTTTCTTT	CASSTETGSGTEAFF
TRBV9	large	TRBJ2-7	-	TGTGCCAGCAGCGTAGGCGGAGGGGAGGACGACGAGCAGTACTTC	CASSVGGGEDDEQYF
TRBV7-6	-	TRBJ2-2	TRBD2	TGTGCCAGCAGCGTTTTAGCGGGAGAGGGCACCGGGGAGCTGTTTTTT	CASSVLAGEGTGELFF
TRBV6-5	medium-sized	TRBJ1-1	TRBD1	TGTGCCAGCAGTTACTCGACAGGGATCACTGAAGCTTTCTTT	CASSYSTGITEAFF
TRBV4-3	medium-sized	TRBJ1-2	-	TGCGCCAGCAGCCGGGAGGCAGGGGACGCCTATGGCTACACCTTC	CASSREAGDAYGYTF
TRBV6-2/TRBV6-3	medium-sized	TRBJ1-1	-	TGTGCCAGCAGTTACTCGAAGGGGGAGGGGAACACTGAAGCTTTCTTT	CASSYSKGEGNTEAFF
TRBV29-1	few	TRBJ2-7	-	TGCAGCGCCCCGGGGGAAAGGGGCGAGCAGTACTTC	CSAPGERGEQYF
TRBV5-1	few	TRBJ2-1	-	TGCGCCAGCAGCCCCCATGTAGAAGCTGAGCAGTTCTTC	CASSPHVEAEQFF
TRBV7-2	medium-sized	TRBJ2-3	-	TGTGCCAGCAGCCGCGGAGGTAGCACAGATACGCAGTATTTT	CASSRGGSTDTQYF
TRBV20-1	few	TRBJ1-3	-	TGCAGTGCTAGAGATCCGGGGGCTGCTGGAAACACCATATATTTT	CSARDPGAAGNTIYF
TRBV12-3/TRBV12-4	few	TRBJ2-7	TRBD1	TGTGCCAGCAGTCCCCGGACAGGGCCCTACGAGCAGTACTTC	CASSPRTGPYEQYF
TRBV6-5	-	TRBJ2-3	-	TGTGCCAGCAGTTCCACTGGGGTTGCAGTGCAGTATTTT	CASSSTGVAVQYF
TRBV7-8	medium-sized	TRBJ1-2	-	TGTGCCAGCAGCTTAGGAGGGGGGATTTATGGCTACACCTTC	CASSLGGGIYGYTF
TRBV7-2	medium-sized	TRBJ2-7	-	TGTGCCAGCAGCCCTACTTTCCAGACCTACGAGCAGTACTTC	CASSPTFQTYEQYF
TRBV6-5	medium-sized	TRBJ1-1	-	TGTGCCAGCAGTCCGATTGGAGTAACTGAAGCTTTCTTT	CASSPIGVTEAFF
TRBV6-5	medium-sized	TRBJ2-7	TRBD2	TGTGCCAGCAGTTACTCTGAAGCGGGGGCGTTCTACGAGCAGTACTTC	CASSYSEAGAFYEQYF
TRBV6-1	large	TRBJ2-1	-	TGTGCCAGCTTCAACGGGGGTAATGAGCAGTTCTTC	CASFNGGNEQFF
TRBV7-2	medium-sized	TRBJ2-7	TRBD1	TGTGCCAGCAGCTTGCAGGGACAGGCTGCCTCCTACGAGCAGTACTTC	CASSLQGQAASYEQYF
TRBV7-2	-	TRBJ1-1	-	TGTGCCAGCAGACCAGGCCGGCAACTGAACACTGAAGCTTTCTTT	CASRPGRQLNTEAFF
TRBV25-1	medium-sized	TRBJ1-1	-	TGTGCCAGCAGCCTTGACGGGAGGGACACTGAAGCTTTCTTT	CASSLDGRDTEAFF
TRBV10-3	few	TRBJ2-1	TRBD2	TGTGCCATCATCAAGACTAGCGGGAGCCCCAAGGGAAATGAGCAGTTCTTC	CAIIKTSGSPKGNEQFF
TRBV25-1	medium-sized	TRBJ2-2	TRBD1	TGTGCCAGCAGTGCACGGACACCGAGACAGGGAATCACCGGGGAGCTGTTTTTT	CASSARTPRQGITGELFF
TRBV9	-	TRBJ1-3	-	TGTGCCAGCAGCCCGAGGGGGGTCCCGAGCTCTGGAAACACCATATATTTT	CASSPRGVPSSGNTIYF
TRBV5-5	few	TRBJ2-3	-	TGTGCCAGCAGCCCGACAGTCGGCGGCACAGATACGCAGTATTTT	CASSPTVGGTDTQYF
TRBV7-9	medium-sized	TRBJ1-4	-	TGTGCCAGCAGCCGACAGATGAATGAAAAACTGTTTTTT	CASSRQMNEKLFF
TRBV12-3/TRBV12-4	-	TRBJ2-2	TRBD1	TGTGCCAGCAGTTGGCAGGGGGCGGGCACCGGGGAGCTGTTTTTT	CASSWQGAGTGELFF
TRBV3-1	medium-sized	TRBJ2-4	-	TGTGCCAGCAGCCAAGTTTGGATTACAGGGTCCAAAAACATTCAGTACTTC	CASSQVWITGSKNIQYF
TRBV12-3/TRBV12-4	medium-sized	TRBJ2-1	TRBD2	TGTGCCAGCAGTTTAGAGGGACTAGCGTTCGTTAATGAGCAGTTCTTC	CASSLEGLAFVNEQFF
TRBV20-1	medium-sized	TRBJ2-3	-	TGCAGTGCTAGTAATACCGGGGGATGGGGTGCAGATACGCAGTATTTT	CSASNTGGWGADTQYF
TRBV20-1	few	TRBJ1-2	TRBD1	TGCAGTGCCCTGGAGGGACAGCGAAACTATGGCTACACCTTC	CSALEGQRNYGYTF
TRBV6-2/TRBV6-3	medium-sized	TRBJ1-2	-	TGTGCCAGCAGTTACGTTCGGGAACGTGGCTACACCTTC	CASSYVRERGYTF
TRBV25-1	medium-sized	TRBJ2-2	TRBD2	TGTGCCAGCAGGAGGGGGCCGCGACTAGCGGGGCCCACCACCGGGGAGCTGTTTTTT	CASRRGPRLAGPTTGELFF
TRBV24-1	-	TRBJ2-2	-	TGTGCCACCGGTTCGATGGGTACCGGGGAGCTGTTTTTT	CATGSMGTGELFF
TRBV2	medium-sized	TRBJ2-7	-	TGTGCCAGCGGAGGGGGGGAGCTGGGGGAGCAGTACTTC	CASGGGELGEQYF
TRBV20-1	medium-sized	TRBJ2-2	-	TGCAGTGCTCAAGACTGGACGGGTCGGGCCGGGGAGCTGTTTTTT	CSAQDWTGRAGELFF
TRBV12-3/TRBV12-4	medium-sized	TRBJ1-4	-	TGTGCCAGCAGGTCAACAGGGAGTGGGGAAAAACTGTTTTTT	CASRSTGSGEKLFF
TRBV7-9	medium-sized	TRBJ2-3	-	TGTGCCAGTAGCGTTGGGACAGATACGCAGTATTTT	CASSVGTDTQYF
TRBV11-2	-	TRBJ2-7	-	TGTGCCAGCAGCTTAGAAAGCGAGCAGTACTTC	CASSLESEQYF
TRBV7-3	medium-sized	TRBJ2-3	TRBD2	TGTGCCAGCAGCTTAACTGTGCGGGGGGGCCGCACAGATACGCAGTATTTT	CASSLTVRGGRTDTQYF
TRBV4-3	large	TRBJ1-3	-	TGCGCCAGCAGCCAAGATTCGCTCTCTGGAAACACCATATATTTT	CASSQDSLSGNTIYF
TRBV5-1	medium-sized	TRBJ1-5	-	TGCGCCAGCAGGCCGGAACCCAATCAGCCCCAGCATTTT	CASRPEPNQPQHF
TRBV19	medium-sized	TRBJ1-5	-	TGTGCCAGTGGAAAAGGGTCCGGGATGCAGCCCCAGCATTTT	CASGKGSGMQPQHF
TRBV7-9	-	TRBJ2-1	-	TGTGCCAGCAGGCCGTACAATGAGCAGTTTTTC	CASRPYNEQFF
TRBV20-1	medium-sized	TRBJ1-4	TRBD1	TGCAGTGCTAGATTTCCAGGACAGGCGTATGTAAAACTGTTTTTT	CSARFPGQAYVKLFF